These 6 T cell receptor beta chains share one sample of origin, sequenced in a study of a mutant IDH1 vaccine in newly diagnosed glioma. Time point: baseline, week 1 (first vaccination visit). Treatment specified: pre-vaccination baseline after standard-of-care therapy. Produced via immunoSEQ multiplex PCR; TCRdb's table is partial and in-frame only. The table shows tens of thousands of clones, with approximately 92% occurring only once. The material was PBMCs, obtained from a glioma patient treated with radiotherapy, temozolomide or both. These receptors all stem from a man in his fifties or sixties with glioma.

This clone was recorded only once. The chain couples TRBV6-6 to TRBJ2-2, with a possible D match to TRBD1 (5 bases). This CDR3 has 16 amino acids. V gave up 2 bases and J gave up 0 bases, with 10 bases separating them. In germline, CDR1 is MNHNY, CDR2 SVGAGI (reference sequence). This chain's CDR3 is CASSYPDRPNTGELFF. The CDR3, as DNA: TGTGCCAGCAGTTACCCAGACAGACCGAACACCGGGGAGCTGTTTTTT.

The chain combines TRBV29-1 with TRBJ1-2, with D possibly matching TRBD1 (6 bases). V dropped 6 bases and J dropped 7 bases, with 15 bases sitting between them. CDR3 size: 12 residues. Germline CDR1 is SQVTM and CDR2 is ANQGSEA. The CDR3 protein is CSVSGRGAGYTF. The CDR3 nucleotides read TGCAGCGTCTCGGGCAGGGGCGCTGGCTACACCTTC.

This clone was detected a few times. The V call is TRBV25-1, the J call TRBJ1-5, with unresolved D. Per germline, CDR1 MGHDK and CDR2 SYGVNS. The CDR3 is 11 residues long. Trimming removed 6 bases at V and 3 bases at J, with 3 bases between. The CDR3, as DNA: TGTGCCAGCAGAGACAATCAGCCCCAGCATTTT. Its translation is CASRDNQPQHF. The full variable domain, with the rest looked up from reference TRBV25-1 and TRBJ1-5, is EADIYQTPRYLVIGTGKKITLECSQTMGHDKMYWYQQDPGMELHLIHYSYGVNSTEKGDLSSESTVSRIRTEHFPLTLESARPSHTSQYLCASRDNQPQHFGDGTRLSIL.

This chain uses TRBV7-9 with TRBJ1-1; D unresolved. Per the germline V gene, CDR1 is SEHNR and CDR2 is FQNEAQ (reference sequence). Trimming shortened V by 8 bases and J by 0 bases, and 13 bases separated the two germline ends. The CDR3 contains 14 residues. The DNA for the CDR3 is TGTGCCAGCTTTCACCCCGGACTGAACACTGAAGCTTTCTTT. Its protein product is CASFHPGLNTEAFF.

On this clone itself: At one boundary the junction diverges from the germline segment, which might be a read error. The chain couples TRBV7-7 to TRBJ2-2; D ambiguous. This CDR3 is built from 13 residues. Germline V lookup: CDR1 SSHAT, CDR2 FNYEAQ (reference sequence). The CDR3 sequence is CASSLYGTGELFF. The DNA of the CDR3 is TGTGCTAGCAGCTTATACGGGACCGGGGAGCTGTTTTTT.

The rearrangement uses TRBV19 and TRBJ1-6, with D uncertain. Germline loops: CDR1 LNHDA, CDR2 SQIVND (reference sequence). The CDR3 consists of 14 residues. V was clipped by 5 bases and J by 0 bases, with 5 bases between them. CDR3 sequence: CASSLSSYNSPLHF. CDR3 nucleotide sequence: TGTGCCAGTAGTCTTAGCTCCTATAATTCACCCCTCCACTTT. Variable domain in full (rest from reference TRBV19 and TRBJ1-6): DGGITQSPKYLFRKEGQNVTLSCEQNLNHDAMYWYRQDPGQGLRLIYYSQIVNDFQKGDIAEGYSVSREKKESFPLTVTSAQKNPTAFYLCASSLSSYNSPLHFGNGTRLTVT.